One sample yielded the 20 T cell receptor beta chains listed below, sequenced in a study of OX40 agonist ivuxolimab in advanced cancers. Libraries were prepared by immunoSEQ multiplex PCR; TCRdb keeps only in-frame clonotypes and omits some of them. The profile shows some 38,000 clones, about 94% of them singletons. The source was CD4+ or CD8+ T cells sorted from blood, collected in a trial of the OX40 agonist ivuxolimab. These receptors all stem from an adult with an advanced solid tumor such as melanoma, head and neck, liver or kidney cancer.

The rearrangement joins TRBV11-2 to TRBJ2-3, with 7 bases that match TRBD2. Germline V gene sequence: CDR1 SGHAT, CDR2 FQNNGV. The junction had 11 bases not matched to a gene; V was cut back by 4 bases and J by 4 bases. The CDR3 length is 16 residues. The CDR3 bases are TGTGCCAGCAGCTCCTGGGGGGGAAAGGGCTCAGATACGCAGTATTTT. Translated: CASSSWGGKGSDTQYF.

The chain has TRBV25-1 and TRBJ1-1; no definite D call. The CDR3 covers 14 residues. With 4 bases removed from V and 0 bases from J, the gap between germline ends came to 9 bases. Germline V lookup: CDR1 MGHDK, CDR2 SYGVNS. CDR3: CASSGHSLNTEAFF. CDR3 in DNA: TGTGCCAGCAGTGGTCACAGCCTGAACACTGAAGCTTTCTTT.

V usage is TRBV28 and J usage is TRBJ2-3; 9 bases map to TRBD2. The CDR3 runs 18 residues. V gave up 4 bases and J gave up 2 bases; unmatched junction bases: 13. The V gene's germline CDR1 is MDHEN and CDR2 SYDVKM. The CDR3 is CASSSNTLLAGDTDTQYF. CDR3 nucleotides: TGTGCCAGCAGTTCGAATACCCTACTAGCGGGCGACACAGATACGCAGTATTTT.

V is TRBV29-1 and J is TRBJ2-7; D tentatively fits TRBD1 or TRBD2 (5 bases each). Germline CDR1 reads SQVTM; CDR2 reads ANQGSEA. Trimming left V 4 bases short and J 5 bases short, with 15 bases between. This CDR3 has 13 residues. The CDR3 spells CSVGGPNWDEQYF. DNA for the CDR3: TGCAGCGTTGGGGGACCGAATTGGGACGAGCAGTACTTC.

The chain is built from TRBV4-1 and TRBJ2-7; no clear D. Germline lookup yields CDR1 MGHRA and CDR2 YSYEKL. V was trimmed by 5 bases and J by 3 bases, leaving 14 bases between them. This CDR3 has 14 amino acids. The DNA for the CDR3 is TGCGCCAGCAGCGCAACCCATGGGAACTACGAGCAGTACTTC. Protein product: CASSATHGNYEQYF.

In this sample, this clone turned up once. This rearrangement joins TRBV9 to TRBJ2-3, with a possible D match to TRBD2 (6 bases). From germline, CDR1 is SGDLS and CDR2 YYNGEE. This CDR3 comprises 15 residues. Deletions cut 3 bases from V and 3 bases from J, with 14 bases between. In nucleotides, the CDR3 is TGTGCCAGCAGCGCCTGGCGGGATTTAACAGATACGCAGTATTTT. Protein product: CASSAWRDLTDTQYF. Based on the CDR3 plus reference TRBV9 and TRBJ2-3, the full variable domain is DSGVTQTPKHLITATGQRVTLRCSPRSGDLSVYWYQQSLDQGLQFLIQYYNGEERAKGNILERFSAQQFPDLHSELNLSSLELGDSALYFCASSAWRDLTDTQYFGPGTRLTVL.

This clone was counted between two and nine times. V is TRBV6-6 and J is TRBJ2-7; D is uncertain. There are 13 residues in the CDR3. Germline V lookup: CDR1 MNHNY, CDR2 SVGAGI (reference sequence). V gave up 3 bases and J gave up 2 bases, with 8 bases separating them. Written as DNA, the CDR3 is TGTGCCAGCAGTTATGACGGAACCTACGAGCAGTACTTC. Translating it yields CASSYDGTYEQYF.

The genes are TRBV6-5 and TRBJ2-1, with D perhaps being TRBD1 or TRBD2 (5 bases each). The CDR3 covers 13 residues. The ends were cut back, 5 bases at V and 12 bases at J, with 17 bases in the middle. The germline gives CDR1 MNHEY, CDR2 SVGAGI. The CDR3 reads CASSPGTGGLQFF. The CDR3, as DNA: TGTGCCAGCAGTCCCGGGACGGGTGGTTTGCAGTTCTTC.

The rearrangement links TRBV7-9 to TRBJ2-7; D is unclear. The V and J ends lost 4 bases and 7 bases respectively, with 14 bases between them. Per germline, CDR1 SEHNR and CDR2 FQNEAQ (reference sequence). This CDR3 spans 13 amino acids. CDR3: CASSSSPGYEQYF. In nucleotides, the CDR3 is TGTGCCAGCAGCTCATCCCCCGGCTATGAGCAGTACTTC.

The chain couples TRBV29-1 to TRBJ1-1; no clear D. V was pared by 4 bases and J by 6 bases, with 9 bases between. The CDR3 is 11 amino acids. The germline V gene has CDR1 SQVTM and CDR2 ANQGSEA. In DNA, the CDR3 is TGCAGCGTTGCAAATTACGCTGAAGCTTTCTTT. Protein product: CSVANYAEAFF.

CDR3: CASSEIGTGAYQETQYF. The CDR3 nucleotides read TGTGCCAGCAGTGAAATTGGGACAGGGGCTTACCAAGAGACCCAGTACTTC. The chain has TRBV2 and TRBJ2-5; 10 bases are a match to TRBD1. The trim removed 2 bases at V and 0 bases at J, leaving 6 bases unmatched. Germline-derived CDR1 and CDR2 are SNHLY and FYNNEI. The CDR3 is 17 residues long.

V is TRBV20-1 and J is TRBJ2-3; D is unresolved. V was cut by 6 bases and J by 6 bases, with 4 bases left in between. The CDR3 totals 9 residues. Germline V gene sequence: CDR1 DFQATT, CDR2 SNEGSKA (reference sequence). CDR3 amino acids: CSAEDTQYF. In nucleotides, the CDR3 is TGCAGTGCGGAGGATACGCAGTATTTT.

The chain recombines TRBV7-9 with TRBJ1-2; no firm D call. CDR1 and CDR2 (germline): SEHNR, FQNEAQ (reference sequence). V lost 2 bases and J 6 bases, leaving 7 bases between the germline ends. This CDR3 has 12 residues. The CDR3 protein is CASSLYRDGYTF. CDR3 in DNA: TGTGCCAGCAGCTTATATAGGGATGGCTACACCTTC.

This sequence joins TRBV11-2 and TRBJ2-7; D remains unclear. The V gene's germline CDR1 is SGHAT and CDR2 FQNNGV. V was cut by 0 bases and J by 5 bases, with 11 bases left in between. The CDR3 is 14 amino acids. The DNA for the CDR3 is TGTGCCAGCAGCTTAGAGGGGTTTCTGCACGAGCAGTACTTC. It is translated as CASSLEGFLHEQYF.

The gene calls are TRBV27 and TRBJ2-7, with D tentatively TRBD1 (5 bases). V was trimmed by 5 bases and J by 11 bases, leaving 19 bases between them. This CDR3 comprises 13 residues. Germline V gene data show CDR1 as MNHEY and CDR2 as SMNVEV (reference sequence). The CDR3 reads CASSTRGRDDKYF. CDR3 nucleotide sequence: TGTGCCAGCAGTACCCGAGGCAGGGATGATAAGTACTTC.

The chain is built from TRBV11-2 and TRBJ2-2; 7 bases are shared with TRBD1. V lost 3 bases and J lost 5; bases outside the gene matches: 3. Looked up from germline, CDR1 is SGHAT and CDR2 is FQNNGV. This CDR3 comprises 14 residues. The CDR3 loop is CASSFHRGTGELFF. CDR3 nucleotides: TGTGCCAGCAGCTTTCACAGGGGTACCGGGGAGCTGTTTTTT.

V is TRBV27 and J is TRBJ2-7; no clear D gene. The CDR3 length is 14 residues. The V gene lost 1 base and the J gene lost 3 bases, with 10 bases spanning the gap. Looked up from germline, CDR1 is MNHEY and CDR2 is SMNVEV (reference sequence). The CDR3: CASSLFQDGYEQYF. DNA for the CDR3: TGTGCCAGCAGTTTATTTCAGGACGGCTACGAGCAGTACTTC.

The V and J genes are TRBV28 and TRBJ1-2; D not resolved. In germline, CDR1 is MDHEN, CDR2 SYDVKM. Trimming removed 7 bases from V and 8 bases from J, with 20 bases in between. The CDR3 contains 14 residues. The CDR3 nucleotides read TGTGCCAGCAATGACCTCTGGCGCGCGGGCGGCTACACCTTC. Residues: CASNDLWRAGGYTF.

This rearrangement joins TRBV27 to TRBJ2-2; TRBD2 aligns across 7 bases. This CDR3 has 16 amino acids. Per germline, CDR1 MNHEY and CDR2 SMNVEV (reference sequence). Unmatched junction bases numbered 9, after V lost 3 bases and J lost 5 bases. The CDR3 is CASSLNAGARTGELFF. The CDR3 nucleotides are TGTGCCAGCAGTTTGAATGCGGGAGCCAGGACCGGGGAGCTGTTTTTT.

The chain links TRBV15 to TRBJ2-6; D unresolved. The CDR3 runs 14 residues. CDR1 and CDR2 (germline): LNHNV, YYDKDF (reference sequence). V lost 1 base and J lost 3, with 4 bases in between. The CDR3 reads CATSRGGGANVLTF. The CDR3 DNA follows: TGTGCCACCAGCAGAGGGGGTGGGGCCAACGTCCTGACTTTC.